One sample yielded the 31 T cell receptor beta chains listed below, sequenced in a study of CD8 T cells in ankylosing spondylitis. One entry per CDR3 protein, called by TCRdb with MiXCR from the 5' RACE reads. The data contain around 320,000 distinct CDR3 sequences, less than 25% of them singletons. The sequenced material came from blood, either unsorted or a sorted T cell fraction (not recorded which). Source of these receptors: a female donor with ankylosing spondylitis or in good health (not recorded which).

The genes are TRBV2 and TRBJ2-1; no definite D call. Germline V gene sequence: CDR1 SNHLY, CDR2 FYNNEI. V lost 7 bases and J 5 bases, leaving 18 bases between the germline ends. The CDR3 has 15 residues. CDR3 nucleotides: TGTGCCAGCATTCAGACCGGGTCCAGCGACAATGAGCAGTTCTTC. It is translated as CASIQTGSSDNEQFF.

This clonotype was seen only a few times. This chain joins TRBV7-2 and TRBJ2-3; 8 nucleotides agree with TRBD2. This CDR3 region has 16 residues. The germline gives CDR1 SGHTA, CDR2 FQGNSA. V dropped 5 bases and J dropped 4; count of bases not matched to a gene: 11. CDR3 DNA: TGTGCCAGCAGCCCGGGGGGGGGAGCTTCCGCAGATACGCAGTATTTT. It translates to CASSPGGGASADTQYF.

This clonotype was seen only a few times. The V call is TRBV27, the J call TRBJ2-5; 14 bases agree with TRBD2. The CDR3 spans 18 residues. V gave up 5 bases and J gave up 3 bases; unmatched junction bases: 11. Germline CDR1 is MNHEY and CDR2 is SMNVEV (reference sequence). CDR3: CASSRRLAGGPGEETQYF. For the CDR3, the DNA is TGTGCCAGCAGTCGAAGACTAGCGGGAGGGCCGGGCGAAGAGACCCAGTACTTC.

This clonotype occurred a few times. The chain recombines TRBV5-1 with TRBJ1-2; 7 bases fit TRBD1. The germline V gene encodes CDR1 SGHRS and CDR2 YFSETQ. After removal of 4 bases from V and 3 bases from J, the junction contained 6 bases not matched to a gene. This CDR3 has 14 amino acids. CDR3 region: CASSLQGIDYGYTF. The DNA of the CDR3 is TGCGCCAGCAGCCTACAGGGGATCGACTATGGCTACACCTTC.

This clonotype has at least ten counts. J is TRBJ2-5 and V is TRBV29-1, with a possible D match to TRBD2 (6 bases). The germline V gene encodes CDR1 SQVTM and CDR2 ANQGSEA. V was cut by 3 bases and J by 5 bases, with 10 bases left in between. The CDR3 has 12 residues. CDR3 bases: TGCAGCGTTGACAGGGAGGACGAGACCCAGTACTTC. Its translation is CSVDREDETQYF.

The CDR3 sequence is CASSWTSGSSYEQYF. For the CDR3, the DNA is TGTGCCAGCAGCTGGACTAGCGGGTCCTCCTACGAGCAGTACTTC. The chain has TRBV7-2 and TRBJ2-7, with 11 bases aligning to TRBD2. V lost 4 bases, J lost 0 bases, and 2 bases stayed unmatched. Looked up from germline, CDR1 is SGHTA and CDR2 is FQGNSA. This CDR3 has 15 residues.

V usage is TRBV9 and J usage is TRBJ2-1; no definite D call. Germline V gene sequence: CDR1 SGDLS, CDR2 YYNGEE. CDR3 length equals 13 residues. Trimming removed 4 bases from V and 7 bases from J, with 12 bases in between. The CDR3 spells CASSSNPGNEQFF. CDR3 nucleotide sequence: TGTGCCAGCAGCTCCAACCCCGGTAATGAGCAGTTCTTC.

This clonotype was detected many times. The rearrangement joins TRBV20-1 to TRBJ2-3; tentative D call: TRBD2 (5 bases). With 8 bases removed from V and 1 base from J, the gap between germline ends came to 16 bases. The CDR3 runs 14 residues. CDR1 and CDR2 (germline): DFQATT, SNEGSKA (reference sequence). The CDR3 here is CSPRPSGRTDTQYF. CDR3 coding DNA: TGCAGTCCCAGACCCAGCGGCCGCACAGATACGCAGTATTTT.

As DNA, the CDR3 is TGTGCCAGCAGTTTGAGTAGCGGGAGGGGGGAGCTGTTTTTT. This encodes CASSLSSGRGELFF. The chain employs TRBV12-3 or TRBV12-4 and TRBJ2-2, with 10 bases identical to TRBD2. The junction had 3 bases not matched to a gene; V was cut back by 3 bases and J by 8 bases. The CDR3 loop spans 14 amino acids.

The table lists this clonotype with many counts. The chain links TRBV12-3 or TRBV12-4 to TRBJ1-5; D ambiguous. The ends were cut back, 9 bases at V and 3 bases at J, with 6 bases in the middle. The CDR3 has 11 residues. CDR3: CASWPNQPQHF. The CDR3 DNA reads TGTGCCAGTTGGCCCAATCAGCCCCAGCATTTT.

The sample holds a few counts of this clonotype. The chain links TRBV20-1 to TRBJ1-2; TRBD1 aligns across 9 bases. Trimming cost V 6 bases and J 3 bases; bases outside gene matches: 5. Germline V gene sequence: CDR1 DFQATT, CDR2 SNEGSKA (reference sequence). The CDR3 consists of 13 residues. The CDR3 reads CSARDREDYGYTF. The CDR3 DNA reads TGCAGTGCAAGGGACAGGGAAGACTATGGCTACACCTTC.

The V gene is TRBV29-1, the J gene TRBJ1-1, with D possibly matching TRBD1 (6 bases). In germline, CDR1 is SQVTM, CDR2 ANQGSEA. V lost 4 bases and J 6 bases, leaving 9 bases between the germline ends. The CDR3 is made up of 11 amino acids. CDR3 in DNA: TGCAGCGTTGCAGGGGCTTCTGAAGCTTTCTTT. This gives the protein CSVAGASEAFF.

This clonotype was detected only a few times. The chain recombines TRBV28 with TRBJ2-5; TRBD2 agrees at 7 bases. Per the germline V gene, CDR1 is MDHEN and CDR2 is SYDVKM. Trimming removed 7 bases from V and 2 bases from J; junction bases left unmatched: 7. The CDR3 sequence is 14 residues long. CDR3 nucleotides: TGTGCCAGCAAAAAACTAGCGCCACAAGAGACCCAGTACTTC. It yields the protein CASKKLAPQETQYF.

In its sample, this clonotype was seen a few times. The V gene is TRBV6-2 or TRBV6-3, the J gene TRBJ2-2; 16 bases match TRBD2. Germline lookup yields CDR1 MNHEY and CDR2 SVGEGT. CDR3 length equals 20 residues. The trim removed 4 bases at V and 0 bases at J, leaving 8 bases unmatched. CDR3 sequence: CASSLPPGLAGGSNTGELFF. CDR3 nucleotides: TGTGCCAGCAGTTTGCCTCCGGGACTAGCGGGAGGGTCGAACACCGGGGAGCTGTTTTTT.

This clonotype appeared a few times. The genes are TRBV6-5 and TRBJ2-3; 7 nucleotides match TRBD2. This CDR3 has 17 residues. Germline CDR1 and CDR2: MNHEY and SVGAGI. With V trimmed by 2 bases and J by 6 bases, 14 bases remained unmatched. DNA of the CDR3: TGTGCCAGCAGTTACACCATGACTAGCTCCTTCACGGATACGCAGTATTTT. Translated: CASSYTMTSSFTDTQYF.

This clonotype showed up just a few times. This sequence joins TRBV12-3 or TRBV12-4 and TRBJ2-1; 10 nucleotides match TRBD2. The CDR3 loop spans 15 amino acids. The V gene end was trimmed by 6 bases and the J gene end by 5 bases; junction bases not matched to a gene: 7. DNA for the CDR3: TGTGCCAGCAGCCCCCTAGCGGGGGTCCACAATGAGCAGTTCTTC. Residues: CASSPLAGVHNEQFF.

This clonotype was seen many times. The V gene is TRBV29-1, the J gene TRBJ2-1; D possibly corresponds to TRBD1 (6 bases). CDR3 size: 12 residues. The germline gives CDR1 SQVTM, CDR2 ANQGSEA. With 5 bases removed from V and 8 bases from J, the gap between germline ends came to 13 bases. The CDR3 nucleotides read TGCAGCGTTCTACAGGGTGGGGATGAGCAGTTCTTC. Amino acids: CSVLQGGDEQFF.

This clonotype was seen a handful of times. The chain carries TRBV20-1 and TRBJ2-7; D is perhaps TRBD2 (6 bases). Germline V gene sequence: CDR1 DFQATT, CDR2 SNEGSKA (reference sequence). V lost 0 bases to trimming and J lost 4 bases, with 13 bases between them. CDR3 size: 14 residues. CDR3 nucleotide sequence: TGCAGTGCTAGAGACGCGGGACTCATTTACGAGCAGTACTTC. Encoded protein: CSARDAGLIYEQYF.

A remark on this clonotype: Given a much more abundant clone one base away, this may be a read error. The CDR3 coding sequence is TGTGCCAGCAGCGTAAACTTGGGAGGGAGGGAGACCCAGTACTTC. Its translation is CASSVNLGGRETQYF. The chain recombines TRBV9 with TRBJ2-5; TRBD2 agrees at 7 bases. This CDR3 spans 15 amino acids. V shed 1 base, J shed 5 bases, and the junction held 8 bases outside the gene matches. Germline assignment: CDR1 SGDLS and CDR2 YYNGEE.

This clonotype was counted a few times. The chain has TRBV24-1 and TRBJ2-5; D is ambiguous. Trimming pared 2 bases from V and 4 bases from J, leaving 10 bases between. Per germline, CDR1 KGHDR and CDR2 SFDVKD. This CDR3 has 14 amino acids. CDR3 sequence reads: CATSDSSKLETQYF. In DNA form, the CDR3 reads TGTGCCACCAGTGATTCCTCTAAGTTAGAGACCCAGTACTTC.

In its sample, this clonotype was seen a few times. J is TRBJ2-5 and V is TRBV12-3 or TRBV12-4, with TRBD1 matching over 10 bases. This CDR3 comprises 15 residues. Trimming at V came to 6 bases and at J to 5 bases, leaving 9 bases not matched to a gene. CDR3 DNA: TGTGCCAGCAGCAAGGGACAGGGGTACAAGGAGACCCAGTACTTC. It is translated as CASSKGQGYKETQYF.

The chain couples TRBV6-1 to TRBJ2-3; D might be TRBD1 (6 bases). Germline V CDR1 and CDR2: MNHNS, SASEGT. The CDR3 consists of 16 residues. Trimming stripped 6 bases from V and 0 bases from J, with 16 bases between. The CDR3 bases are TGTGCCAGCAGCCAGACGGGACAAACTAGCACAGATACGCAGTATTTT. Translated: CASSQTGQTSTDTQYF.

This clonotype was observed a few times. The genes are TRBV4-3 and TRBJ1-2; 7 bases are a match to TRBD1. Germline CDR1 reads LGHNA; CDR2 reads YSLEER. The trim removed 3 bases at V and 2 bases at J, leaving 3 bases unmatched. The CDR3 is 14 residues long. CDR3 DNA: TGCGCCAGCAGCCAGGAACAGGGGAACTATGGCTACACCTTC. It is translated as CASSQEQGNYGYTF.

This clonotype came up many times. The V gene is TRBV12-3 or TRBV12-4, the J gene TRBJ1-2; D remains ambiguous. The CDR3 spans 13 residues. The V gene lost 5 bases and the J gene lost 5 bases, with 12 bases spanning the gap. CDR3: CASSAKGGYGYTF. CDR3 sequence (DNA): TGTGCCAGCAGTGCCAAGGGAGGTTATGGCTACACCTTC.

V and J are TRBV7-6 and TRBJ2-3, with D maybe TRBD2 (6 bases). Per germline, CDR1 SGHVS and CDR2 FNYEAQ. Trimming took off 1 base at V and 1 base at J, with 12 bases between the two ends. The CDR3 runs to 16 residues. The CDR3 is CASSLGPGEGTDTQYF. The CDR3 DNA follows: TGTGCCAGCAGCTTAGGCCCGGGAGAGGGCACAGATACGCAGTATTTT.

The sample holds many counts of this clonotype. V is TRBV20-1 and J is TRBJ2-1; 16 bases map to TRBD2. The CDR3 contains 17 residues. J gave up 4 bases and V 0 bases, and 3 bases lay outside the gene matches. Per germline, CDR1 DFQATT and CDR2 SNEGSKA (reference sequence). In nucleotides, the CDR3 is TGCAGTGCTAGAGATCCGGGACTAGCGGGAGGGTACAATGAGCAGTTCTTC. Amino acids: CSARDPGLAGGYNEQFF.

Only a few counts were recorded for this clonotype. The genes are TRBV20-1 and TRBJ2-7, with D possibly matching TRBD2 (5 bases). V lost 2 bases, J lost 3 bases, and 14 bases lay in between. CDR1 DFQATT and CDR2 SNEGSKA come from the germline V gene (reference sequence). The CDR3 is 14 residues long. CDR3 amino acids: CSARPVTRFYEQYF. The CDR3 nucleotides read TGCAGTGCTAGACCCGTAACTAGGTTCTACGAGCAGTACTTC.

The rearrangement links TRBV18 to TRBJ2-3, with a weak D call TRBD2 (5 bases). This CDR3 is built from 15 residues. Trimming cost V 2 bases and J 6 bases, with 15 bases left between them. The germline CDR1 and CDR2 sequences are KGHSH and LQKENI. CDR3 sequence reads: CASSPRRDVGDTQYF. Written as DNA, the CDR3 is TGTGCCAGCTCACCAAGACGGGATGTTGGGGATACGCAGTATTTT.

This clonotype was detected a few times. This chain joins TRBV4-2 and TRBJ1-1, with 7 bases aligning to TRBD1. V shed 5 bases, J shed 4 bases, and the junction held 13 bases outside the gene matches. This CDR3 has 16 amino acids. Per the germline V gene, CDR1 is LGHNA and CDR2 is YNFKEQ. CDR3 residues: CASSTRQGWDVTEAFF. In nucleotides, the CDR3 is TGTGCCAGCAGCACTCGACAGGGTTGGGATGTCACTGAAGCTTTCTTT.

This sequence joins TRBV24-1 and TRBJ1-2; possible D gene TRBD1, 5 bases. The CDR3 loop spans 14 amino acids. Germline values: CDR1 KGHDR, CDR2 SFDVKD. V lost 8 bases and J lost 6, with 18 bases in between. This CDR3 is CATTGPGTSNGYTF. In DNA form, the CDR3 reads TGTGCCACCACGGGACCTGGAACGTCCAATGGCTACACCTTC.

This clonotype was counted only a few times. The genes are TRBV20-1 and TRBJ2-7; 13 bases match TRBD2. The CDR3 contains 13 residues. Germline loops: CDR1 DFQATT, CDR2 SNEGSKA (reference sequence). J lost 5 bases, V lost 5 bases, and 3 bases had no gene match. In nucleotides, the CDR3 is TGCAGTGCTCCCGGGACTAGCGGGGACGAGCAGTACTTC. Translating it yields CSAPGTSGDEQYF.